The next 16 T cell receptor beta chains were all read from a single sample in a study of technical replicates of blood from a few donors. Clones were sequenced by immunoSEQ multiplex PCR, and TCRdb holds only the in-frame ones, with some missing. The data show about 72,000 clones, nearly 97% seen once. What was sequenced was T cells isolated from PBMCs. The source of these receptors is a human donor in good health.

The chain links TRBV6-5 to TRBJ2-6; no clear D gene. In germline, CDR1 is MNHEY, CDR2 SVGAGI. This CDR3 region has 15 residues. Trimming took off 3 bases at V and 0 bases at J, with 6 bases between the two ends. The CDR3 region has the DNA TGTGCCAGCAGTTATTGGCTCTCTGGGGCCAACGTCCTGACTTTC. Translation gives CASSYWLSGANVLTF.

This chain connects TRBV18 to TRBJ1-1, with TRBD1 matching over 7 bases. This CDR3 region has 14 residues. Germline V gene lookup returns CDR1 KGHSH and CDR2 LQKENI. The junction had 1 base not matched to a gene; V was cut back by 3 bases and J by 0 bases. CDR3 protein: CASSPGTVNTEAFF. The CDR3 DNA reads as TGTGCCAGCTCACCCGGGACAGTGAACACTGAAGCTTTCTTT. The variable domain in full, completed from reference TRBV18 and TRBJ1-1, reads NAGVMQNPRHLVRRRGQEARLRCSPMKGHSHVYWYRQLPEEGLKFMVYLQKENIIDESGMPKERFSAEFPKEGPSILRIQQVVRGDSAAYFCASSPGTVNTEAFFGQGTRLTVV.

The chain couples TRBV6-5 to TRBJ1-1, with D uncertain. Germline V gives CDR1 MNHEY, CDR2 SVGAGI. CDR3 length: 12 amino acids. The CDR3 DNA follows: TGTGCATGCAGAGGCCCAACTTCTGAAGCTTTCTTT. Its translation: CACRGPTSEAFF.

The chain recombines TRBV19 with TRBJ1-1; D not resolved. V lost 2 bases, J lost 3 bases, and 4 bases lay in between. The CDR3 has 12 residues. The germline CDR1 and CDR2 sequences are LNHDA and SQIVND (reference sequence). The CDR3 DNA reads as TGTGCCAGTAGTATATCTGACACTGAAGCTTTCTTT. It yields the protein CASSISDTEAFF.

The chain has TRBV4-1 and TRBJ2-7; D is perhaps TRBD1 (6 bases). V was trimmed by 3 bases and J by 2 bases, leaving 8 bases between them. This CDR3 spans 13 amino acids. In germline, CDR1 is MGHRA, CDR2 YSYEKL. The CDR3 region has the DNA TGCGCCAGCAGCCAGGGACACACCTACGAGCAGTACTTC. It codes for CASSQGHTYEQYF.

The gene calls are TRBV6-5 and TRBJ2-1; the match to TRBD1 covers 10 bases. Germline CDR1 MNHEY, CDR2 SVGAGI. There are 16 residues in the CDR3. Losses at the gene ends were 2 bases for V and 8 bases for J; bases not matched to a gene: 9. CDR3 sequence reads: CASSYNRGTGAYEQFF. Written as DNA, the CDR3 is TGTGCCAGCAGTTACAACCGGGGGACAGGGGCCTATGAGCAGTTCTTC.

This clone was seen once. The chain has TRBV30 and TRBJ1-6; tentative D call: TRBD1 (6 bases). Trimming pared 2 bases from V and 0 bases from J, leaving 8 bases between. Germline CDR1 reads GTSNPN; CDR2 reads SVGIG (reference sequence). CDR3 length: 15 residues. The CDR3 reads CAWSTGSSYNSPLHF. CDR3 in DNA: TGTGCCTGGAGTACAGGGAGCTCCTATAATTCACCCCTCCACTTT. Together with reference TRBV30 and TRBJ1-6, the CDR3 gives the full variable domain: SQTIHQWPATLVQPVGSPLSLECTVEGTSNPNLYWYRQAAGRGLQLLFYSVGIGQISSEVPQNLSASRPQDRQFILSSKKLLLSDSGFYLCAWSTGSSYNSPLHFGNGTRLTVT.

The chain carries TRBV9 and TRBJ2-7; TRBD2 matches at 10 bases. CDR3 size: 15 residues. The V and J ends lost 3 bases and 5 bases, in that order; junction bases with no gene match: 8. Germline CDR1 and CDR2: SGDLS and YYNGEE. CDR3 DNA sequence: TGTGCCAGCAGCGCAATAGCGGGAGGATTGAACGAGCAGTACTTC. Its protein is CASSAIAGGLNEQYF.

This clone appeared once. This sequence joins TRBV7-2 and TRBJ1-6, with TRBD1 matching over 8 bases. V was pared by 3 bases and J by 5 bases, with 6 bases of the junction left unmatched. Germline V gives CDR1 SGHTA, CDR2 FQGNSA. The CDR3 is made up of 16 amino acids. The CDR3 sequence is CASSFLGQGNNSPLHF. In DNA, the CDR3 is TGTGCCAGCAGCTTCCTCGGACAGGGAAATAATTCACCCCTCCACTTT.

For the CDR3, the DNA is TGTGCCAGCAGCTCGGGACAGGGGAATGAAAAACTGTTTTTT. As protein: CASSSGQGNEKLFF. This chain uses TRBV7-9 with TRBJ1-4, with 10 bases lining up with TRBD1. Germline V gene data show CDR1 as SEHNR and CDR2 as FQNEAQ (reference sequence). There are 14 residues in the CDR3. The V gene end was trimmed by 4 bases and the J gene end by 5 bases; junction bases not matched to a gene: 1.

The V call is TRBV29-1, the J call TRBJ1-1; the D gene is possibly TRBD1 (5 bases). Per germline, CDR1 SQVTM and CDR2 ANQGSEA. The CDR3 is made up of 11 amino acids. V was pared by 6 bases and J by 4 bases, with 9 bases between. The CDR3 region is CSVPGSTEAFF. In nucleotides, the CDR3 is TGCAGCGTGCCAGGGTCCACTGAAGCTTTCTTT. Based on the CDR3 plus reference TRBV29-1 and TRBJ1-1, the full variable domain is SAVISQKPSRDICQRGTSLTIQCQVDSQVTMMFWYRQQPGQSLTLIATANQGSEATYESGFVIDKFPISRPNLTFSTLTVSNMSPEDSSIYLCSVPGSTEAFFGQGTRLTVV.

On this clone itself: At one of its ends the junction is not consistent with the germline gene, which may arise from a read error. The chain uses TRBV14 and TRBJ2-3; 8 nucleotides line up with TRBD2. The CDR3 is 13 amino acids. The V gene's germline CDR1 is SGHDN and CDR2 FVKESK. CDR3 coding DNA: TGTGCCAGCAGCCAAGCCGGGACTAGAAGTGTTGTATTT. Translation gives CASSQAGTRSVVF.

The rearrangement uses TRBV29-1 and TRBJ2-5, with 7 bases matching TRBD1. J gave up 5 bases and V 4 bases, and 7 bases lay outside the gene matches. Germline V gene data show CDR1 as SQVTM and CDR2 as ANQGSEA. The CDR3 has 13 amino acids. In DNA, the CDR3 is TGCAGCGTTGGTCCCGTGACAGGGGAGACCCAGTACTTC. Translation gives CSVGPVTGETQYF.

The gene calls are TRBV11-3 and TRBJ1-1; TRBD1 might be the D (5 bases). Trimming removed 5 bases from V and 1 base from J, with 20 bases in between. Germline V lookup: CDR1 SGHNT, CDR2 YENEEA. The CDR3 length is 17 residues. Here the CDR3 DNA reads TGTGCCAGCAGCACCACAGGCAGATTGCGAAAGAACACTGAAGCTTTCTTT. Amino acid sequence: CASSTTGRLRKNTEAFF.

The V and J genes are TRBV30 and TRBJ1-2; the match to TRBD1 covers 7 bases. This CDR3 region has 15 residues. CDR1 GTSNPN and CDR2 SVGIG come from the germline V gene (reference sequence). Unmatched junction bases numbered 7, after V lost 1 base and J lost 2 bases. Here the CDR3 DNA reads TGTGCCTGGAGTGCATTACCGGGACAGAACTATGGCTACACCTTC. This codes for CAWSALPGQNYGYTF. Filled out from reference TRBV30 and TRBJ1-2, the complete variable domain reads SQTIHQWPATLVQPVGSPLSLECTVEGTSNPNLYWYRQAAGRGLQLLFYSVGIGQISSEVPQNLSASRPQDRQFILSSKKLLLSDSGFYLCAWSALPGQNYGYTFGSGTRLTVV.

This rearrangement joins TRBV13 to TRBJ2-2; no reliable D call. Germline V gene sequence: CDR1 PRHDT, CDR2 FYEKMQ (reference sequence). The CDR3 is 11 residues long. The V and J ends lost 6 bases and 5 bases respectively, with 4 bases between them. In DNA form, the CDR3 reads TGTGCCAGCAGGGAGACCGGGGAGCTGTTTTTT. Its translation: CASRETGELFF. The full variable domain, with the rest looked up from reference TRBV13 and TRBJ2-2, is AAGVIQSPRHLIKEKRETATLKCYPIPRHDTVYWYQQGPGQDPQFLISFYEKMQSDKGSIPDRFSAQQFSDYHSELNMSSLELGDSALYFCASRETGELFFGEGSRLTVL.